The next 32 T cell receptor beta chains were all read from a single sample in a study of blood T cell repertoires in COVID-19. Measured with immunoSEQ multiplex PCR; TCRdb has only the in-frame clones, and not every one. This sample has approximately 70,000 clones; over 65% occur once, and the top ten carry about a third. The sequencing input was peripheral blood. Receptors were obtained from a woman in her 70s with acute or convalescent COVID-19.

The chain employs TRBV15 and TRBJ1-4; 7 bases map to TRBD1. Germline values: CDR1 LNHNV, CDR2 YYDKDF (reference sequence). The CDR3 consists of 16 residues. Trimming at V came to 5 bases and at J to 4 bases, leaving 10 bases not matched to a gene. CDR3: CATSAATTGSNEKLFF. CDR3 nucleotides: TGTGCCACCAGCGCCGCGACGACAGGGAGTAATGAAAAACTGTTTTTT. The full variable domain, rest sourced from reference TRBV15 and TRBJ1-4, is DAMVIQNPRYQVTQFGKPVTLSCSQTLNHNVMYWYQQKSSQAPKLLFHYYDKDFNNEADTPDNFQSRRPNTSFCFLDIRSPGLGDTAMYLCATSAATTGSNEKLFFGSGTQLSVL.

Only one count was recorded for this clone. V usage is TRBV29-1 and J usage is TRBJ2-5; the match to TRBD2 covers 16 bases. Germline CDR1 is SQVTM and CDR2 is ANQGSEA. There are 17 residues in the CDR3. V shed 5 bases and J 4 bases; nucleotides not matched to a gene: 10. In DNA form, the CDR3 reads TGCAGCGTTAACCGGGGACTAGCGGGGGGGCCGAGAGAGACCCAGTACTTC. This codes for CSVNRGLAGGPRETQYF.

The chain employs TRBV29-1 and TRBJ1-1; possible D gene TRBD1, 5 bases. Trimming took off 4 bases at V and 0 bases at J, with 12 bases between the two ends. Looked up from germline, CDR1 is SQVTM and CDR2 is ANQGSEA. This CDR3 is built from 14 residues. In DNA form, the CDR3 reads TGCAGCGTTGTCCCCCAGGGAATGAACACTGAAGCTTTCTTT. This translates into CSVVPQGMNTEAFF.

The chain combines TRBV3-1 (or the pseudogene TRBV3-2) with TRBJ1-2; TRBD1 is a possible D gene (5 bases). Germline CDR1 reads LGHDT; CDR2 reads YNNKEL (reference sequence). The CDR3 extends over 14 amino acids. V dropped 0 bases and J dropped 5 bases, with 10 bases sitting between them. The CDR3 sequence is CASSQEWGTYGYTF. Written as DNA, the CDR3 is TGTGCCAGCAGCCAAGAATGGGGGACTTATGGCTACACCTTC.

In this sample, this clone turned up a few times. The chain uses TRBV7-2 and TRBJ2-5; D remains ambiguous. The CDR3 runs 13 residues. Germline CDR1 and CDR2: SGHTA and FQGNSA. Trimming cost V 1 base and J 2 bases, with 5 bases left between them. CDR3 bases: TGTGCCAGCAGCTTAGGCAGACAAGAGACCCAGTACTTC. This encodes CASSLGRQETQYF.

This clone was seen more than once but under ten times. The rearrangement joins TRBV5-6 to TRBJ1-2; 9 nucleotides line up with TRBD1. The CDR3 totals 16 residues. J gave up 6 bases and V 1 base, and 10 bases lay outside the gene matches. CDR1 and CDR2 from the germline V gene are SGHDT and YYEEEE. CDR3 in DNA: TGTGCCAGCAGCTTGTATGTTTTACAGGGGGCGAATGGCTACACCTTC. This translates into CASSLYVLQGANGYTF. The full variable domain, with the rest looked up from reference TRBV5-6 and TRBJ1-2, is DAGVTQSPTHLIKTRGQQVTLRCSPKSGHDTVSWYQQALGQGPQFIFQYYEEEERQRGNFPDRFSGHQFPNYSSELNVNALLLGDSALYLCASSLYVLQGANGYTFGSGTRLTVV.

This sequence joins TRBV4-1 and TRBJ1-3; 7 bases map to TRBD1. Looked up from germline, CDR1 is MGHRA and CDR2 is YSYEKL. The CDR3 has 15 amino acids. The trim removed 2 bases at V and 1 base at J, leaving 2 bases unmatched. CDR3 in DNA: TGCGCCAGCAGCCAAACGACAGGGTCTGGAAACACCATATATTTT. This encodes CASSQTTGSGNTIYF.

The V and J genes are TRBV25-1 and TRBJ1-4; 8 nucleotides match TRBD1. Germline V lookup: CDR1 MGHDK, CDR2 SYGVNS. This CDR3 contains 15 residues. Unmatched junction bases numbered 6, after V lost 3 bases and J lost 6 bases. The CDR3 loop reads CASSEPGGQDEKLFF. Written as DNA, the CDR3 is TGTGCCAGCAGTGAGCCAGGGGGCCAGGATGAAAAACTGTTTTTT. The full variable domain, in which reference TRBV25-1 and TRBJ1-4 provide the parts outside the CDR3, is EADIYQTPRYLVIGTGKKITLECSQTMGHDKMYWYQQDPGMELHLIHYSYGVNSTEKGDLSSESTVSRIRTEHFPLTLESARPSHTSQYLCASSEPGGQDEKLFFGSGTQLSVL.

The chain joins TRBV6-5 to TRBJ1-5, with no clear D. Looked up from germline, CDR1 is MNHEY and CDR2 is SVGAGI. The V end lost 2 bases, the J end lost 4 bases, and 3 bases lay between the germline ends. This CDR3 spans 12 amino acids. CDR3 bases: TGTGCCAGCAGTTACCGGAATCAGCCCCAGCATTTT. Translation gives CASSYRNQPQHF.

V and J are TRBV4-1 and TRBJ1-2; TRBD1 matches 9 bases. Germline trimming cut 11 bases from V and 8 bases from J; bases unmatched to any gene: 15. Germline CDR1 MGHRA, CDR2 YSYEKL. This CDR3 comprises 14 residues. For the CDR3, the DNA is TGCGCCTGCCGGGACAGGGTAAAACTTCAGGGCTACACCTTC. Protein product: CACRDRVKLQGYTF.

The chain employs TRBV7-8 and TRBJ2-7; tentatively, D is TRBD1 (6 bases). The V and J ends lost 1 base and 2 bases respectively, with 12 bases between them. The CDR3 contains 15 residues. The germline CDR1 and CDR2 sequences are SGHVS and FQNEAQ. This CDR3 reads CASSLGAGAPYEQYF. The DNA for the CDR3 is TGTGCCAGCAGCTTAGGGGCAGGGGCCCCCTACGAGCAGTACTTC.

The rearrangement uses TRBV7-2 and TRBJ2-2; no reliable D call. From germline, CDR1 is SGHTA and CDR2 FQGNSA. The CDR3 spans 13 residues. V lost 3 bases and J lost 6, with 8 bases in between. Here the CDR3 DNA reads TGTGCCAGCAGCTTTAAGCTCTCCGGGGAGCTGTTTTTT. Protein: CASSFKLSGELFF.

This clone has only a few counts. This chain links TRBV14 with TRBJ1-1; no firm D call. Germline loops: CDR1 SGHDN, CDR2 FVKESK. The CDR3 totals 14 residues. Trimming shortened V by 4 bases and J by 5 bases, and 14 bases separated the two germline ends. CDR3 sequence reads: CASSPDFRGTEAFF. CDR3 DNA sequence: TGTGCCAGCAGCCCTGATTTCCGGGGAACTGAAGCTTTCTTT.

The chain has TRBV6-5 and TRBJ1-2; D gene uncertain. The CDR3 contains 13 residues. The V end was cut by 10 bases, the J end by 8 bases, with 20 bases between. Per the germline V gene, CDR1 is MNHEY and CDR2 is SVGAGI. The chain's CDR3 is CATRGSELRGYTF. CDR3 sequence (DNA): TGTGCCACCCGAGGGAGCGAATTAAGAGGCTACACCTTC.

This clone has just a few counts. The chain has TRBV19 and TRBJ1-1; TRBD1 matches 8 bases. The germline CDR1 and CDR2 sequences are LNHDA and SQIVND (reference sequence). The CDR3 has 17 amino acids. V trimming: 0 bases; J trimming: 4 bases; junction bases outside the gene matches: 10. The CDR3 DNA reads TGTGCCAGTAGTATAGATCTATCGCGGACAGGGAGCACTGAAGCTTTCTTT. Residues: CASSIDLSRTGSTEAFF.

The J gene is TRBJ1-3, the V gene TRBV7-8; no clear D. Germline V gene data show CDR1 as SGHVS and CDR2 as FQNEAQ. The CDR3 is made up of 14 amino acids. V was pared by 1 base and J by 8 bases, with 12 bases between. The CDR3 DNA sequence: TGTGCCAGCAGCTTAGGAGGGAGGGTAGACACCATATATTTT. Residues: CASSLGGRVDTIYF. Combining the CDR3 with reference TRBV7-8 and TRBJ1-3 gives the whole variable domain GAGVSQSPRYKVAKRGQDVALRCDPISGHVSLFWYQQALGQGPEFLTYFQNEAQLDKSGLPSDRFFAERPEGSVSTLKIQRTQQEDSAVYLCASSLGGRVDTIYFGEGSWLTVV.

This clone appeared a single time. V is TRBV12-3 or TRBV12-4 and J is TRBJ2-5, with D possibly being TRBD1 (5 bases). Trimming pared 5 bases from V and 2 bases from J, leaving 9 bases between. The CDR3 covers 13 residues. The CDR3 nucleotides read TGTGCCAGCAGTCGACAGAAACAAGAGACCCAGTACTTC. Translating gives CASSRQKQETQYF.

At least ten counts were recorded for this clone. The chain links TRBV19 to TRBJ2-3; D call uncertain. The CDR3 covers 13 residues. Trimming removed 6 bases at V and 2 bases at J, with 9 bases between. Per germline, CDR1 LNHDA and CDR2 SQIVND (reference sequence). The CDR3 DNA reads TGTGCCAGTAGGTCAGGTATCACAGATACGCAGTATTTT. Its protein product is CASRSGITDTQYF.

This sequence joins TRBV29-1 and TRBJ1-1, with D perhaps matching TRBD1 (6 bases). This CDR3 region has 13 residues. The germline V gene has CDR1 SQVTM and CDR2 ANQGSEA. Trimming cost V 7 bases and J 0 bases, with 12 bases left between them. The CDR3, as DNA: TGCAGCGGACAGGCCTACATGAACACTGAAGCTTTCTTT. This gives the protein CSGQAYMNTEAFF.

CDR3 DNA sequence: TGTGCCAGTAGTATCCTGGCCATGAACACTGAAGCTTTCTTT. Translated, it gives CASSILAMNTEAFF. The V and J genes are TRBV19 and TRBJ1-1; D is uncertain. CDR1 LNHDA and CDR2 SQIVND come from the germline V gene (reference sequence). Deletions cut 3 bases from V and 0 bases from J, with 8 bases between. The CDR3 consists of 14 residues.

The chain is built from TRBV11-2 and TRBJ2-5, with 11 nucleotides matching TRBD1. Germline trimming cut 2 bases from V and 5 bases from J; bases unmatched to any gene: 7. Looked up from germline, CDR1 is SGHAT and CDR2 is FQNNGV. The CDR3 covers 16 residues. The CDR3 sequence is CASSLSRTGGVETQYF. The CDR3 nucleotides read TGTGCCAGCAGCTTAAGTAGGACAGGGGGCGTCGAGACCCAGTACTTC.

This clone was detected only a few times. The chain joins TRBV7-7 to TRBJ2-1; 8 bases are a match to TRBD2. Per the germline V gene, CDR1 is SSHAT and CDR2 is FNYEAQ (reference sequence). The CDR3 length is 16 residues. Unmatched junction bases numbered 8, after V lost 5 bases and J lost 2 bases. The CDR3 here is CASSPTLSGAYNEQFF. In nucleotides, the CDR3 is TGTGCCAGCAGCCCGACCCTTAGCGGGGCCTACAATGAGCAGTTCTTC.

The chain carries TRBV30 and TRBJ1-1, with 8 bases lining up with TRBD1. This CDR3 has 13 residues. V was clipped by 4 bases and J by 4 bases; unmatched bases: 5. Germline CDR1 reads GTSNPN; CDR2 reads SVGIG (reference sequence). CDR3 in DNA: TGTGCCTGGACCTCAGGGGGCGGCACTGAAGCTTTCTTT. Protein product: CAWTSGGGTEAFF.

This clone was observed a handful of times. The rearrangement uses TRBV19 and TRBJ1-1; 8 nucleotides match TRBD1. The V segment lost 6 bases and the J segment 1 base; nucleotides outside the gene matches: 4. The CDR3 runs to 14 residues. Germline assignment: CDR1 LNHDA and CDR2 SQIVND (reference sequence). The CDR3 here is CASSPQGENTEAFF. As DNA, the CDR3 is TGTGCCAGTAGCCCACAGGGGGAGAACACTGAAGCTTTCTTT.

This chain links TRBV7-9 with TRBJ1-3; D remains unclear. Germline-derived CDR1 and CDR2 are SEHNR and FQNEAQ (reference sequence). The germline V and J ends were trimmed by 1 base and 2 bases, with 9 bases remaining between them. This CDR3 spans 15 amino acids. CDR3 protein: CASSLDSPPGNTIYF. For the CDR3, the DNA is TGTGCCAGCAGCTTAGACAGTCCTCCTGGAAACACCATATATTTT.

The sample holds a few counts of this clone. The CDR3 sequence: CATSDPRGGYNNEQFF. The CDR3 DNA is TGTGCCACCAGTGACCCACGAGGGGGCTATAACAATGAGCAGTTCTTC. The gene calls are TRBV24-1 and TRBJ2-1; 7 bases match TRBD1. This CDR3 spans 16 amino acids. Germline assignment: CDR1 KGHDR and CDR2 SFDVKD. Trimming cost V 4 bases and J 5 bases; bases outside gene matches: 10.

The genes are TRBV4-1 and TRBJ2-7; 13 positions match TRBD2. CDR3 length: 16 amino acids. The germline V gene has CDR1 MGHRA and CDR2 YSYEKL. J gave up 4 bases and V 4 bases, and 7 bases lay outside the gene matches. CDR3 residues: CASSPGTSGTTYEQYF. The CDR3 DNA reads TGCGCCAGCAGCCCTGGGACTAGCGGGACAACTTACGAGCAGTACTTC.

The chain has TRBV15 and TRBJ1-5; no clear D. Germline CDR1 and CDR2: LNHNV and YYDKDF (reference sequence). The CDR3 runs 12 residues. Deletions cut 5 bases from V and 7 bases from J, with 9 bases between. Written as DNA, the CDR3 is TGTGCCACCAGCGGCGGCGGGCAGCCCCAGCATTTT. It encodes CATSGGGQPQHF.

The chain recombines TRBV11-2 with TRBJ2-5, with TRBD1 matching 7 bases. Germline V gene data show CDR1 as SGHAT and CDR2 as FQNNGV. V lost 5 bases, J lost 4 bases, and 7 bases stayed unmatched. The CDR3 has 14 amino acids. CDR3 sequence (DNA): TGTGCCAGCAGCGCCGCCGGGACAGCAGAGACCCAGTACTTC. Translated: CASSAAGTAETQYF.

V and J are TRBV5-1 and TRBJ2-5; TRBD1 might be the D (6 bases). From germline, CDR1 is SGHRS and CDR2 YFSETQ. Deletions cut 2 bases from V and 5 bases from J, with 10 bases between. This CDR3 contains 13 residues. This chain's CDR3 is CASSFGQRETQYF. In DNA form, the CDR3 reads TGCGCCAGCAGCTTCGGACAGCGCGAGACCCAGTACTTC.

This chain joins TRBV19 and TRBJ1-2; 10 bases match TRBD1. The CDR3 is 15 amino acids. The V segment lost 3 bases and the J segment 8 bases; nucleotides outside the gene matches: 9. From germline, CDR1 is LNHDA and CDR2 SQIVND (reference sequence). The CDR3 DNA reads TGTGCCAGTAGTATGGGGACAGGGGACGGTAACGGCTACACCTTC. As protein: CASSMGTGDGNGYTF. Together with reference TRBV19 and TRBJ1-2, the CDR3 gives the full variable domain: DGGITQSPKYLFRKEGQNVTLSCEQNLNHDAMYWYRQDPGQGLRLIYYSQIVNDFQKGDIAEGYSVSREKKESFPLTVTSAQKNPTAFYLCASSMGTGDGNGYTFGSGTRLTVV.

The chain couples TRBV30 to TRBJ2-2, with D possibly being TRBD1 (6 bases). Deletions cut 0 bases from V and 4 bases from J, with 18 bases between. The CDR3 runs 17 residues. Looked up from germline, CDR1 is GTSNPN and CDR2 is SVGIG (reference sequence). The CDR3 loop is CAWSVLGSRTVTGELFF. Written as DNA, the CDR3 is TGTGCCTGGAGTGTATTAGGGAGTAGGACAGTCACCGGGGAGCTGTTTTTT.